A selection of T cell receptor beta chains follows, all from one sample in a study of blood T cell repertoires in COVID-19. Only in-frame clones appear in the TCRdb table, and some are missing; sequencing was by immunoSEQ multiplex PCR. The sample lists fewer than 85,000 clones, over 70% occurring once. The material sequenced was peripheral blood. The source of these receptors is a man aged 60 to 75 with acute or convalescent COVID-19. The CDR3 runs from the conserved cysteine through the conserved F or W. The D gene is left open where the match is weak. Rows give clone size only sometimes, using once, few, many, or a class for an expanded clone.

clone_size: NA; d_call: TRBD2; v_call: TRBV2; j_call: TRBJ2-7; cdr3_aa: CASRGYIEREDTYEQYF; cdr3_nt: TGTGCCAGCAGGGGGTATATCGAGCGGGAGGACACCTACGAGCAGTACTTC
clone_size: NA; d_call: NA; v_call: TRBV19; j_call: TRBJ1-6; cdr3_aa: CASSPQIDRGSSYNSPLHF; cdr3_nt: TGTGCCAGTAGTCCACAAATTGATAGAGGGAGCTCCTATAATTCACCCCTCCACTTT
clone_size: few; d_call: TRBD1; v_call: TRBV27; j_call: TRBJ1-1; cdr3_aa: CASARQGTEAFF; cdr3_nt: TGTGCCAGCGCACGACAGGGTACTGAAGCTTTCTTT
clone_size: NA; d_call: NA; v_call: TRBV5-1; j_call: TRBJ2-5; cdr3_aa: CASSFEGTQYF; cdr3_nt: TGCGCCAGCAGCTTCGAGGGGACCCAGTACTTC
clone_size: NA; d_call: NA; v_call: TRBV7-2; j_call: TRBJ2-5; cdr3_aa: CASSLEIRLDQYF; cdr3_nt: TGTGCCAGCAGCTTAGAAATAAGGCTAGATCAGTACTTC
clone_size: NA; d_call: NA; v_call: TRBV5-5; j_call: TRBJ2-1; cdr3_aa: CASSLGVWYNEQFF; cdr3_nt: TGTGCCAGCAGCTTAGGGGTTTGGTACAATGAGCAGTTCTTC
clone_size: NA; d_call: NA; v_call: TRBV4-1; j_call: TRBJ1-1; cdr3_aa: CASSQDQRLNTEAFF; cdr3_nt: TGCGCCAGCAGCCAAGATCAACGGTTGAACACTGAAGCTTTCTTT
clone_size: NA; d_call: TRBD2; v_call: TRBV4-1; j_call: TRBJ2-3; cdr3_aa: CASSQPRLAGSTDTQYF; cdr3_nt: TGCGCCAGCAGCCAACCCCGACTAGCGGGATCCACAGATACGCAGTATTTT
clone_size: few; d_call: NA; v_call: TRBV4-1; j_call: TRBJ1-4; cdr3_aa: CASSLYLDSENEKLFF; cdr3_nt: TGCGCCAGCAGCCTATACCTAGACAGTGAGAATGAAAAACTGTTTTTT
clone_size: NA; d_call: NA; v_call: TRBV19; j_call: TRBJ2-4; cdr3_aa: CASSMWGLQAKNIQYF; cdr3_nt: TGTGCCAGTAGTATGTGGGGGCTACAAGCCAAAAACATTCAGTACTTC
clone_size: once; d_call: NA; v_call: TRBV11-2; j_call: TRBJ2-7; cdr3_aa: CATSWGGNYEQYF; cdr3_nt: TGTGCCACCTCCTGGGGAGGAAACTACGAGCAGTACTTC
clone_size: few; d_call: NA; v_call: TRBV19; j_call: TRBJ1-5; cdr3_aa: CATASDRGNQPQHF; cdr3_nt: TGTGCCACTGCCTCGGACAGAGGCAATCAGCCCCAGCATTTT
clone_size: NA; d_call: NA; v_call: TRBV2; j_call: TRBJ2-3; cdr3_aa: CASRRGQRSTDTQYF; cdr3_nt: TGTGCCAGCAGACGCGGACAGAGAAGCACAGATACGCAGTATTTT
clone_size: NA; d_call: TRBD2; v_call: TRBV7-8; j_call: TRBJ2-1; cdr3_aa: CASSVGRGLYNEQFF; cdr3_nt: TGTGCCAGCAGCGTAGGACGGGGACTATACAATGAGCAGTTCTTC
clone_size: NA; d_call: TRBD1; v_call: TRBV6-5; j_call: TRBJ1-1; cdr3_aa: CASSLRTGESTEAFF; cdr3_nt: TGTGCCAGCAGTCTTCGGACAGGGGAGAGCACTGAAGCTTTCTTT
clone_size: NA; d_call: NA; v_call: TRBV11-2; j_call: TRBJ2-1; cdr3_aa: CASSLRGLYNEQFF; cdr3_nt: TGTGCCAGCAGCTTAAGGGGACTTTACAATGAGCAGTTCTTC
clone_size: NA; d_call: NA; v_call: TRBV6-5; j_call: TRBJ1-1; cdr3_aa: CASSWQGWAEAFF; cdr3_nt: TGTGCCAGCAGTTGGCAGGGTTGGGCTGAAGCTTTCTTT
clone_size: NA; d_call: TRBD2; v_call: TRBV3-1/TRBV3-2; j_call: TRBJ2-7; cdr3_aa: CASSQDRASGGHEQYF; cdr3_nt: TGTGCCAGCAGCCAAGACAGGGCTAGCGGTGGCCACGAGCAGTACTTC
clone_size: NA; d_call: NA; v_call: TRBV7-9; j_call: TRBJ1-2; cdr3_aa: CASSTTGWLGYTF; cdr3_nt: TGTGCCAGCAGCACGACAGGATGGCTCGGCTACACCTTC
clone_size: NA; d_call: NA; v_call: TRBV6-4; j_call: TRBJ2-1; cdr3_aa: CASSPTVAGSIGKQFF; cdr3_nt: TGTGCCAGCAGTCCCACCGTTGCGGGGTCTATTGGGAAGCAGTTCTTC
clone_size: NA; d_call: TRBD1; v_call: TRBV19; j_call: TRBJ1-4; cdr3_aa: CASTPRDREGEKLFF; cdr3_nt: TGTGCCAGTACACCCCGGGACAGGGAAGGAGAAAAACTGTTTTTT
clone_size: NA; d_call: NA; v_call: TRBV2; j_call: TRBJ2-5; cdr3_aa: CASSVIRETQYF; cdr3_nt: TGTGCCAGCAGTGTTATCCGGGAGACCCAGTACTTC
clone_size: NA; d_call: TRBD1; v_call: TRBV19; j_call: TRBJ1-1; cdr3_aa: CASSIDPTGGTEAFF; cdr3_nt: TGTGCCAGTAGTATCGATCCAACAGGGGGGACTGAAGCTTTCTTT
clone_size: few; d_call: NA; v_call: TRBV12-3/TRBV12-4; j_call: TRBJ1-2; cdr3_aa: CASSPGYGYTF; cdr3_nt: TGTGCCAGCAGTCCGGGCTATGGCTACACCTTC
clone_size: once; d_call: NA; v_call: TRBV19; j_call: TRBJ1-5; cdr3_aa: CASSMGLEQPQHF; cdr3_nt: TGTGCCAGTAGTATGGGCTTAGAGCAGCCCCAGCATTTT
clone_size: NA; d_call: TRBD1; v_call: TRBV29-1; j_call: TRBJ2-5; cdr3_aa: CSASQGASETQYF; cdr3_nt: TGCAGTGCCTCTCAGGGGGCGTCAGAGACCCAGTACTTC
clone_size: NA; d_call: NA; v_call: TRBV20-1; j_call: TRBJ2-7; cdr3_aa: CSASPQGPGEQYF; cdr3_nt: TGCAGTGCTAGTCCGCAGGGGCCTGGGGAGCAGTACTTC
clone_size: NA; d_call: TRBD2; v_call: TRBV29-1; j_call: TRBJ2-2; cdr3_aa: CSVEYLSTTSSSTGELFF; cdr3_nt: TGCAGCGTTGAATACCTCTCGACGACTAGCAGTAGCACCGGGGAGCTGTTTTTT
clone_size: few; d_call: NA; v_call: TRBV5-5; j_call: TRBJ2-6; cdr3_aa: CASTRFSGANVLTF; cdr3_nt: TGTGCCAGCACCCGTTTCTCTGGGGCCAACGTCCTGACTTTC
clone_size: NA; d_call: NA; v_call: TRBV3-1/TRBV3-2; j_call: TRBJ1-4; cdr3_aa: CASSQGWAGDEKLFF; cdr3_nt: TGTGCCAGCAGCCAAGGTTGGGCGGGGGATGAAAAACTGTTTTTT
clone_size: NA; d_call: TRBD2; v_call: TRBV13; j_call: TRBJ2-1; cdr3_aa: CASSSGGAAGLGEQFF; cdr3_nt: TGTGCCAGCAGCTCTGGCGGCGCAGCGGGACTCGGAGAGCAGTTCTTC